The present entry profiles one TCR beta chain with its context. The sample belongs to a study of cytomegalovirus exposure and HLA in healthy donors. Study-wide context: Inside one of the first data releases sat around 85 million unique TCRs taken from HLA-typed donors.

The PCR ran on 60 Vbeta and 13 Jbeta primers. Profiling relied on immunoSEQ multiplex PCR, and the TCRdb table lists in-frame clones only, not all of them. This sample has roughly 150,000 clones, with more than 60% found just once. The V segment lost 6 bases and the J segment 0 bases; nucleotides outside the gene matches: 5. Looked up from germline, CDR1 is SNHLY and CDR2 is FYNNEI. The CDR3 sequence is 15 residues long. Sequencing used PBMCs. The TCR was taken from a man younger than 40 in good health and CMV-seropositive. This chain connects TRBV2 to TRBJ2-3; 8 bases fit TRBD2. The CDR3 here is CASRKLAVSTDTQYF. The CDR3 coding sequence is TGTGCCAGCAGAAAACTAGCGGTTAGCACAGATACGCAGTATTTT.